Listed below are T cell receptor beta chains from one sample, sequenced in a study of blood T cells in healthy people across ages. TCRdb analysed the 5' RACE reads with MiXCR anew, one entry per CDR3 protein. The data show about a million distinct CDR3 sequences, around 46% seen once. The specimen sequenced was blood. The receptors derive from a man younger than 40 in good health. CDR3s include the opening cysteine and the closing phenylalanine or tryptophan. The D gene is left open where the match is weak. Not every row has a clone size; where given, it reads once, few, many or a size class.

. TRBJ1-5 TRBV29-1 . TGCAGCGTTGGTCTCCTGGTAGGGGGACCCCAGCATTTT CSVGLLVGGPQHF
. TRBJ2-7 TRBV6-5 . TGTGCCAGCAGTTACAAAGGGGTCCCCTACGAGCAGTACTTC CASSYKGVPYEQYF
TRBD1 TRBJ2-7 TRBV29-1 many TGCAGCGTTGAAGCGGACAGGGGGGAGCAGTACTTC CSVEADRGEQYF
TRBD1 TRBJ2-5 TRBV11-3 . TGTGCCAGCAGCCCTGGGACAGGGGGCACCTTCCAAGAGACCCAGTACTTC CASSPGTGGTFQETQYF
. TRBJ2-1 TRBV6-5 . TGTGCCAGCAGTCTCTCGACAGGCTACAATGAGCAGTTCTTC CASSLSTGYNEQFF
. TRBJ2-7 TRBV20-1 . TGCAGTGTAGGTGCAGGGACGACCTACGAGCAGTACTTC CSVGAGTTYEQYF
TRBD1 TRBJ2-7 TRBV5-1 . TGCGCCAGCACGCAGGACAGGGTATACAATGAGCAGTACTTC CASTQDRVYNEQYF
. TRBJ1-2 TRBV6-5 . TGTGCCAGCAGTTACAAACAGGGATACTATGGCTACACCTTC CASSYKQGYYGYTF
. TRBJ1-4 TRBV29-1 . TGCAGCGTTGGACCGGGACCCCATAATGAAAAACTGTTTTTT CSVGPGPHNEKLFF
. TRBJ2-1 TRBV6-6 few TGTGCCAGCAGCCACGGGCTAGGCGGTTACAATGAGCAGTTCTTC CASSHGLGGYNEQFF
. TRBJ1-5 TRBV4-2 . TGTGCCAGCAGCCAAGAGGGTCGTGGCGGAAACAATCAGCCCCAGCATTTT CASSQEGRGGNNQPQHF
. TRBJ1-6 TRBV3-1 . TGTGCCAGCACTAAAGGGGGGGCCGCGAATTCACCCCTCCACTTT CASTKGGAANSPLHF
TRBD2 TRBJ2-3 TRBV10-3 once TGTGCTCACAGCGGGGGTCGAGGAACAGATACGCAGTATTTT CAHSGGRGTDTQYF
. TRBJ1-6 TRBV20-1 . TGCAGTGCTAGTAGCCCCAATTCACCCCTCCACTTT CSASSPNSPLHF
. TRBJ2-7 TRBV20-1 . TGCAGTGCTAGAAGGACCATGAGCGAGCAGTACTTC CSARRTMSEQYF
TRBD1 TRBJ2-7 TRBV4-1 . TGCGTCAGCAGCCAAGAATGGGCTCCCCGGGACAGGCCATACGAGCAGTACTTC CVSSQEWAPRDRPYEQYF
. TRBJ2-4 TRBV20-1 . TGCAGTGCTAGAGAGGCCAACATTCAGTACTTC CSAREANIQYF
. TRBJ2-7 TRBV28 few TGTGCCACCGGGACTTCCAGCTCCTACGAGCAGTACTTC CATGTSSSYEQYF
TRBD1 TRBJ2-5 TRBV2 . TGTGCCAGCACTCAGGACAGGGACAATGAGCAGTACTTC CASTQDRDNEQYF
. TRBJ2-3 TRBV9 . TGTGCCAGCAGCGTAGTGGCAGGCACAGATACGCAGTATTTT CASSVVAGTDTQYF
. TRBJ2-1 TRBV12-3/TRBV12-4 once TGTGCCAGCAGTTTCACGGTTTCCTACAATGAGCAGTTCTTC CASSFTVSYNEQFF
TRBD2 TRBJ2-7 TRBV6-6 few TGTGCCAGCAGTTACCCGTCTAGCGGGCTCCGGTACTTC CASSYPSSGLRYF
. TRBJ2-7 TRBV14 . TGTGCCAGCAGCCAAGATGATCGGACACGCTACGAGCAGTACTTC CASSQDDRTRYEQYF
. TRBJ2-5 TRBV7-9 . TGTGCCAGCAGCTTATCTCGGGACCCCATCACAGAGACCCAGTACTTC CASSLSRDPITETQYF
TRBD2 TRBJ2-3 TRBV7-2 . TGTGCCAGCAGCTTAGGGAGACTGGGGGGGACAGATACGCAGTATTTT CASSLGRLGGTDTQYF
. TRBJ1-3 TRBV5-1 . TGCGCCAGCAGCCCGACAGCAGGGAACTCTGGAAACACCATATATTTT CASSPTAGNSGNTIYF
. TRBJ2-5 TRBV6-2/TRBV6-3 . TGTGCCAGCAGTTACTCGGGGGGTAGCGGAGAGACCCAGTACTTC CASSYSGGSGETQYF
. TRBJ2-3 TRBV14 few TGTGCCAGCAGCCCCCTGGGGGGTGCTGGGAGCGGCACAGATACGCAGTATTTT CASSPLGGAGSGTDTQYF
. TRBJ1-2 TRBV27 few TGTGCCAGCGGAACACAGGGACTCTATGGCTACACCTTC CASGTQGLYGYTF
. TRBJ1-4 TRBV4-2 . TGTGCCAGCAGCTACGACAGTTTTGCAACTAATGAAAAACTGTTTTTT CASSYDSFATNEKLFF
. TRBJ2-5 TRBV28 few TGTGCCAGCAGGTCACCAACGGGTAGTCAAGAGACCCAGTACTTC CASRSPTGSQETQYF
. TRBJ1-2 TRBV7-9 . TGTGCCAGTAGCTTAGAGATTCTTGGCTACACCTTC CASSLEILGYTF
TRBD1 TRBJ2-7 TRBV12-3/TRBV12-4 . TGTGCCAGCAGTTTCAGGGGGTCCCTTCCCTACGAGCAGTACTTC CASSFRGSLPYEQYF
. TRBJ1-5 TRBV12-3/TRBV12-4 . TGTGCCAGCAGAGGCGACTTCAATCAGCCCCAGCATTTT CASRGDFNQPQHF
TRBD2 TRBJ2-1 TRBV12-3/TRBV12-4 . TGTGCCAGCAGTTTTCTAGCGGGGTCCTACAATGAGCAGTTCTTC CASSFLAGSYNEQFF
. TRBJ2-1 TRBV11-1 few TGTGCCAGCAGCTTGTCGGGGCTAGGTGAGCAGTTCTTC CASSLSGLGEQFF
TRBD2 TRBJ2-2 TRBV9 . TGTGCCAGCAGCCCTGCTCGGGGGGGGTACACCGGGGAGCTGTTTTTT CASSPARGGYTGELFF
TRBD1 TRBJ2-7 TRBV12-3/TRBV12-4 few TGTGCCAGCAGACCCGGGACAGGGGAGTACTACGAGCAGTACTTC CASRPGTGEYYEQYF
. TRBJ2-7 TRBV5-1 . TGCGCCAGCAGCGCCACAGGGAGAGACGAGCAGTACTTC CASSATGRDEQYF
. TRBJ2-7 TRBV5-1 . TGCGCCAGCAGCTCATCCCGGGACGGAGGCTACGAGCAGTACTTC CASSSSRDGGYEQYF
. TRBJ1-2 TRBV9 . TGTGCCAGCAGCGTAGCTGCGGGAAGGGGGACCTATGGCTACACCTTC CASSVAAGRGTYGYTF
TRBD1 TRBJ1-4 TRBV6-5 few TGTGCCAGCAGCCCAGACAGGGTAGAGGAAAAACTGTTTTTT CASSPDRVEEKLFF
. TRBJ2-1 TRBV24-1 . TGTGCCACCAGTGATCGAGAGGATGAGCAGTTCTTC CATSDREDEQFF
TRBD2 TRBJ2-5 TRBV20-1 . TGCAGTGCTAGATCACTAGCGGGGTGGGAGACCCAGTACTTC CSARSLAGWETQYF
. TRBJ2-5 TRBV20-1 . TGCAGTGCTAGCAGTCCAGGGACAGAGACCCAGTACTTC CSASSPGTETQYF
TRBD1 TRBJ2-5 TRBV5-6 few TGTGCCAGCAGCACCTTATGGACAGGGATAGGGGAGACCCAGTACTTC CASSTLWTGIGETQYF
. TRBJ2-7 TRBV12-3/TRBV12-4 few TGTGCCAGCAGTTTAGCAGGGGGGGAATACGAGCAGTACTTC CASSLAGGEYEQYF
. TRBJ1-4 TRBV10-3 . TGTGCCATCAGTGAAGCTACTAATGAAAAACTGTTTTTT CAISEATNEKLFF
TRBD1 TRBJ2-5 TRBV20-1 . TGCAGTGCTAGCCGGGACAGGGAGAGTAGCCAGTACTTC CSASRDRESSQYF
. TRBJ2-7 TRBV12-3/TRBV12-4 many TGTGCCAGCAGTTTAACCCTTGAGAGCTCCTACGAGCAGTACTTC CASSLTLESSYEQYF
. TRBJ2-7 TRBV29-1 few TGCAGCGTTTTGGACAGCGCCGCTTACGAGCAGTACTTC CSVLDSAAYEQYF
. TRBJ1-1 TRBV11-2 few TGTGCCAGCAGGTCCGTGAGAGGGGGGGGTCCTACAATGAACACTGAAGCTTTCTTT CASRSVRGGGPTMNTEAFF
TRBD2 TRBJ2-1 TRBV29-1 . TGCAGCGCCCGAGCGCTAGCGGGTTCCTACAATGAGCAGTTCTTC CSARALAGSYNEQFF